This T cell receptor (delta chain) was identified in a study of delta chains in infants with herpesvirus infections. Study context: From birth, Ugandan infants were followed prospectively for primary CMV infection. The study, taken as a whole, reports: Public-clonotype frequency seemingly fell with older age at infection.

This clone has only a few counts. Antigen: not known. V lost 2 bases and J lost 0; bases outside the gene matches: 19. This CDR3 is built from 22 residues. Per germline, CDR1 TSWWSYY and CDR2 QGS. PBMC RNA was reverse transcribed using gamma-chain- and delta-chain-specific primers. TCRdb re-called clones from the RT-PCR reads via CATT. The sample lists roughly 1,400 delta-chain clones, roughly 7.2% seen once, with approximately 9.3% in the top ten. The sequencing used peripheral blood, collected at time point 1 of longitudinal follow-up. The sequence was collected from a human donor who was a Ugandan infant, either HIV-exposed or HIV-unexposed (not recorded which). The chain is built from TRDV1 and TRDJ1; 12 positions match TRDD3. The CDR3 nucleotides are TGTGCTCTTGGGGAAAATGAGCCAGAGCGATACTGGGGGATACCAAACACCGATAAACTCATCTTT. Translation: CALGENEPERYWGIPNTDKLIF.